This T cell receptor beta chain was captured by sequencing in a study of Graves' ophthalmopathy and Graves' hyperthyroidism. Study results and caveats: Also, most clonotypes expanded in the thyroid above 0.001 frequency appeared in blood. The 13-signature model separated ophthalmopathy from stable hyperthyroidism at roughly 88% sensitivity and about 80% specificity.

Many counts were recorded for this clonotype. Its antigen is not known. This CDR3 contains 14 residues. Per the germline V gene, CDR1 is SEHNR and CDR2 is FQNEAQ (reference sequence). The V gene end was trimmed by 5 bases and the J gene end by 6 bases; junction bases not matched to a gene: 9. RNA served as the template for amplifying TCR beta CDR3 regions. First-round RT-PCR relied on HTBI primers, and a second-round multiplex PCR came next. TCRdb itself ran the multiplex PCR reads through MiXCR, one entry per CDR3 protein. Counted here are roughly 700,000 distinct CDR3 sequences, roughly 41% occurring once; the ten biggest clones make up 44%.

The V and J genes are TRBV7-9 and TRBJ1-2, with TRBD1 matching 7 bases. The sample consisted of peripheral blood. This clonotype originated in an adult man with Graves' ophthalmopathy. The CDR3 here is CASSPRNRGDGYTF. The CDR3 nucleotides read TGTGCCAGCAGCCCGAGGAACAGGGGTGATGGCTACACCTTC. Full variable domain (rest looked up from reference TRBV7-9 and TRBJ1-2): DTGVSQNPRHKITKRGQNVTFRCDPISEHNRLYWYRQTLGQGPEFLTYFQNEAQLEKSRLLSDRFSAERPKGSFSTLEIQRTEQGDSAMYLCASSPRNRGDGYTFGSGTRLTVV.